This T cell receptor (beta chain) originates from a study of blood T cell repertoires in COVID-19 (dated by TCRdb to 2019 to 2021). At the level of the whole study: Collaborator samples came from the United States, Italy and Spain and covered acute and convalescent phases of COVID-19. Subjects who had been exposed to COVID-19, were actively infected with it, or had recovered from it provided the deeply sampled blood TCRbeta repertoires that made up the dataset. The prospective study material was composed of cDNA or gDNA derived from T cells, B-cell-depleted T cells, or PBMCs. The samples were drawn from two sources: the first 160 participants of the ongoing ImmuneRACE study, and over 950 subjects contributed by 6 global collaborators. Nearly every sample came with metadata listing a de-identified subject ID, COVID-19 status, age in years and sex. Where HLA class I and class II types were available, the types were taken from metadata supplied by the sample provider, not from assay-based typing. The repertoires were released in a freely available public database meant as a resource for research on the immune response to SARS-CoV-2. Overall study outcomes, separate from this receptor: The amount of clinical and demographic metadata varied by source and participant and was provided uncurated.

The collaborating institutions used their own protocols to collect whole blood in K2EDTA tubes. Collaborator samples were shipped for TCRbeta analysis as frozen whole blood, isolated PBMCs, or DNA extracted from either sample type. The CDR3 covers 13 residues, taking in both the cysteine and the phenylalanine. Solely the CDR3 DNA is kept, with 39 bases framed from the first base. Based on the germline V gene, the CDR1 and CDR2 sequences are SGHRS and YFSETQ. The junction carries 8 bases between V and J, which are trimmed by 3 bases and 2 bases respectively. On this clone: Its antigen remains undetermined. No base-level quality is on record; no much larger clone is a single base apart.

The immunoSEQ Assay, a bias-controlled multiplex PCR, was used to amplify TCRbeta CDR3 regions from genomic DNA. Per the source publication's procedure: The number of nucleated cells in each sample was estimated by amplification of reference gene primers within the assay. Sequence reads were collapsed and filtered to measure the absolute abundance of every unique TCRbeta CDR3 rearrangement. For each sample, productive Simpson clonality was calculated as the square root of Simpson's diversity index across productive rearrangements. TCRdb retrieved this table from immuneACCESS and kept in-frame rearrangements only. Not all clones are present; in checked studies, unresolved V genes account for under half, and no reason is known for the remainder. That table is the source of V, J and clone size, and D and trimming were worked out from the DNA. For this sample there are some 89,000 clones; more than 65% appear just once. Of the sample, around 11% falls within the top ten clones.

Sequenced sample: peripheral blood. The TCR originated in a man between 65 and 85 years old with acute or convalescent COVID-19. In this chain, TRBV5-1 is recombined with TRBJ2-5, with the D gene not confidently named. The bases are TGCGCCAGCAGCTCAGAAAATCAAGAGACCCAGTACTTC. Translated, it reads CASSSENQETQYF.